One TCR beta chain is described in this entry. Its antigen is still unknown. The sample comes from a study of blood T cells in healthy people across ages. The second PCR ran about 6 to 12 cycles with a sample-barcoded 5' primer and J-beta primers. TCRdb reprocessed the 5' RACE reads with MiXCR, giving one entry per CDR3 protein. Of fewer than 2 million distinct CDR3 sequences listed, approximately 40% were seen once; the top ten hold about 23%. Whole-study results and caveats: Diversity was higher, and naive CD4+ cells more numerous, in long-lived donors than in aged donors. No conclusive comparison of naive versus antigen-experienced cells was possible with unsorted PBMCs.

This TCR was recovered from a human donor in good health. The sequenced material came from blood.

The CDR3 bases are TGTGCCAGCAGCTCGCCCCGAACCCCCAATGAGCAGTTCTTC. Encoded protein: CASSSPRTPNEQFF. The chain couples TRBV7-2 to TRBJ2-1, with unresolved D. The germline V gene encodes CDR1 SGHTA and CDR2 FQGNSA. The CDR3 extends over 14 amino acids. Between the trimmed V and J ends, which lost 4 bases and 6 bases, there was a span of 13 bases.